The 25 T cell receptor beta chains presented below share a single source sample, sequenced in a study of blood T cells in healthy people across ages. Primers used in a second PCR of about 6 to 11 cycles were a sample-barcoded 5' primer and a J-beta primer mix. TCRdb re-analysed the 5' RACE reads in MiXCR, keeping a single row per CDR3 protein. The sample yields 1.5 million or so distinct CDR3 sequences, 42% seen once. The specimen sequenced was blood. Every receptor here comes from a woman younger than 30 in good health.

This clonotype was detected a few times. This chain uses TRBV20-1 with TRBJ2-4; a possible D gene is TRBD1 (6 bases). Germline-derived CDR1 and CDR2 are DFQATT and SNEGSKA (reference sequence). The CDR3 runs 12 residues. The V end lost 6 bases, the J end lost 7 bases, and 13 bases lay between the germline ends. The CDR3 spells CSATETGNIQYF. In nucleotides, the CDR3 is TGCAGTGCGACCGAAACAGGGAACATTCAGTACTTC.

Worth noting for this clonotype: A junction end diverges from the germline sequence, so it may reflect a read error. This sequence joins TRBV6-5 and TRBJ2-7, with TRBD1 as a possible D gene (5 bases). This CDR3 spans 14 amino acids. Germline lookup yields CDR1 MNHEY and CDR2 SVGAGI. CDR3 region: CASSPTGPHYKQYF. CDR3 bases: TGTGCCAGCAGTCCAACAGGTCCCCACTACAAGCAGTACTTC.

The J gene is TRBJ1-6, the V gene TRBV6-5; no clear D. Germline V gene data show CDR1 as MNHEY and CDR2 as SVGAGI. Trimming took off 2 bases at V and 9 bases at J, with 20 bases between the two ends. The CDR3 is made up of 17 amino acids. CDR3 DNA sequence: TGTGCCAGCAGTTACACCACCACCGTCGGGTATGGTTCACCCCTCCACTTT. Its protein product is CASSYTTTVGYGSPLHF.

This clonotype was recorded once. The V and J genes are TRBV5-1 and TRBJ2-1; perhaps TRBD1 as D (6 bases). The germline V and J ends were trimmed by 6 bases and 10 bases, with 17 bases remaining between them. The length of the CDR3 is 13 residues. Germline-derived CDR1 and CDR2 are SGHRS and YFSETQ. The chain's CDR3 is CASILSTGYEQFF. DNA of the CDR3: TGCGCCAGCATCTTATCGACAGGTTACGAGCAGTTCTTC.

The gene calls are TRBV6-6 and TRBJ1-1; D is undetermined. V gave up 10 bases and J gave up 4 bases, with 10 bases separating them. The CDR3 runs 11 residues. CDR1 and CDR2 from the germline V gene are MNHNY and SVGAGI (reference sequence). The CDR3 DNA sequence: TGTGCCACTCATAGGAGCACTGAAGCTTTCTTT. Protein: CATHRSTEAFF.

The CDR3 DNA follows: TGTGCCAGCAGCTCGGGACAGACTCTAATCACTGAAGCTTTCTTT. It is translated as CASSSGQTLITEAFF. The rearrangement joins TRBV7-9 to TRBJ1-1; 7 bases agree with TRBD1. The CDR3 totals 15 residues. Trimming cost V 4 bases and J 4 bases; bases outside gene matches: 9. The V gene's germline CDR1 is SEHNR and CDR2 FQNEAQ (reference sequence).

This sequence joins TRBV9 and TRBJ2-5, with D possibly being TRBD2 (5 bases). The germline V gene encodes CDR1 SGDLS and CDR2 YYNGEE. The ends were cut back, 4 bases at V and 5 bases at J, with 12 bases in the middle. There are 13 residues in the CDR3. The CDR3 region has the DNA TGTGCCAGCAGCACCTCCCCGGGGGAGACCCAGTACTTC. Residues: CASSTSPGETQYF.

The gene calls are TRBV5-1 and TRBJ2-5; D gene ambiguous. The CDR3 totals 13 residues. Between the trimmed V and J ends, which lost 0 bases and 4 bases, there was a span of 7 bases. In germline, CDR1 is SGHRS, CDR2 YFSETQ. CDR3 DNA: TGCGCCAGCAGCTTGGAGGAATCAGAGACCCAGTACTTC. It translates to CASSLEESETQYF.

This clonotype showed up just a few times. The chain couples TRBV2 to TRBJ1-2; TRBD1 is a possible D gene (6 bases). The CDR3 covers 13 residues. V gave up 4 bases and J gave up 8 bases, with 14 bases separating them. The germline gives CDR1 SNHLY, CDR2 FYNNEI. For the CDR3, the DNA is TGTGCCAGCAGTGTGGACAGCCCAGGGGGCTACACCTTC. Amino acid sequence: CASSVDSPGGYTF.

This clonotype occurred once. J is TRBJ1-2 and V is TRBV20-1; no firm D call. Germline V lookup: CDR1 DFQATT, CDR2 SNEGSKA (reference sequence). The CDR3 spans 13 residues. V was shortened by 0 bases and J by 4 bases, with 9 bases between the two germline ends. As DNA, the CDR3 is TGCAGTGCTAGAGATAGCGGCACCTATGGCTACACCTTC. Its protein product is CSARDSGTYGYTF.

CDR3 bases: TGTGCCAGCAGCTTATCGGCCCCCCTCAGGGACTATGGCTACACCTTC. It codes for CASSLSAPLRDYGYTF. The V gene is TRBV7-9, the J gene TRBJ1-2; TRBD1 might be the D (5 bases). From germline, CDR1 is SEHNR and CDR2 FQNEAQ (reference sequence). Trimming took off 2 bases at V and 3 bases at J, with 16 bases between the two ends. This CDR3 spans 16 amino acids.

This clonotype was recorded once. A read error may account for a junction end that differs from germline. The J gene is TRBJ1-5, the V gene TRBV27; TRBD1 might be the D (6 bases). Germline values: CDR1 MNHEY, CDR2 SMNVEV (reference sequence). The CDR3 spans 15 residues. The CDR3 loop reads CASSQGTGSNQPEHF. DNA of the CDR3: TGTGCTAGCAGTCAGGGGACGGGCAGCAATCAGCCCGAGCATTTT.

This clonotype was seen many times. The chain employs TRBV4-1 and TRBJ2-7; 8 bases align to TRBD1. The CDR3 has 15 residues. From germline, CDR1 is MGHRA and CDR2 YSYEKL. Trimming at V came to 1 base and at J to 6 bases, leaving 8 bases not matched to a gene. The CDR3 coding sequence is TGCGCCAGCAGCCAAGCAGGACAGGGATCGGTCGAGCAGTACTTC. This codes for CASSQAGQGSVEQYF.

The gene calls are TRBV11-2 and TRBJ2-7; 8 bases map to TRBD2. Germline V gene data show CDR1 as SGHAT and CDR2 as FQNNGV. Losses at the gene ends were 6 bases for V and 2 bases for J; bases not matched to a gene: 3. This CDR3 is built from 13 residues. CDR3 protein: CASRRAGAYEQYF. DNA of the CDR3: TGTGCCAGCAGGCGAGCGGGAGCCTACGAGCAGTACTTC.

The chain combines TRBV27 with TRBJ1-2; 7 bases agree with TRBD1. The V and J ends lost 5 bases and 4 bases, in that order; junction bases with no gene match: 7. Germline V gene sequence: CDR1 MNHEY, CDR2 SMNVEV (reference sequence). The CDR3 is 14 residues long. CDR3 in DNA: TGTGCCAGCAGTGACAATGGACAGGTCTATGGCTACACCTTC. Protein product: CASSDNGQVYGYTF.

The rearrangement links TRBV21-1 to TRBJ2-4; the table's D gene call, TRBD2, was not cross checked with the DNA. The DNA matches TRBJ2-7 better at its end, which makes the J call doubtful. TRBV21-1 is deemed a pseudogene. The CDR3 is 14 amino acids. CDR3 loop: CASSKGGGVNEQYF. The CDR3 DNA is TGTGCCAGCAGCAAAGGCGGGGGGGTCAACGAGCAGTACTTC.

A note on this clonotype: An end of the junction does not agree with germline; a read error may underlie this. The chain is built from TRBV7-9 and TRBJ2-5; TRBD2 aligns across 13 bases. CDR1 is SEHNR and CDR2 is FQNEAQ in the germline V gene (reference sequence). CDR3 length equals 14 residues. The DNA of the CDR3 is TGTGCCAACAGCTTAACTAGCGGGAGGGTCGGGCAGTACTTC. This codes for CANSLTSGRVGQYF. The whole variable domain, remainder taken from reference TRBV7-9 and TRBJ2-5, is DTGVSQNPRHKITKRGQNVTFRCDPISEHNRLYWYRQTLGQGPEFLTYFQNEAQLEKSRLLSDRFSAERPKGSFSTLEIQRTEQGDSAMYLCANSLTSGRVGQYFGPGTRLLVL.

This chain links TRBV9 with TRBJ2-1; D may be TRBD2 (5 bases). Per the germline V gene, CDR1 is SGDLS and CDR2 is YYNGEE. The ends were cut back, 0 bases at V and 3 bases at J, with 13 bases in the middle. This CDR3 region has 16 residues. The CDR3 here is CASSVEGGYHYNEQFF. In DNA, the CDR3 is TGTGCCAGCAGCGTAGAGGGCGGGTACCACTACAATGAGCAGTTCTTC.

The chain carries TRBV3-1 and TRBJ2-5; 11 nucleotides agree with TRBD2. The length of the CDR3 is 15 residues. Per germline, CDR1 LGHDT and CDR2 YNNKEL (reference sequence). After removal of 1 base from V and 4 bases from J, the junction contained 2 bases not matched to a gene. This chain's CDR3 is CASSQASGGRETQYF. CDR3 bases: TGTGCCAGCAGCCAAGCTAGCGGGGGGAGAGAGACCCAGTACTTC.

This clonotype occurred a few times. This chain joins TRBV12-3 or TRBV12-4 and TRBJ2-7; TRBD2 agrees at 9 bases. The trim removed 3 bases at V and 4 bases at J, leaving 1 base unmatched. CDR3 length: 13 residues. The CDR3 coding sequence is TGTGCCAGCAGTTTTAGCGGGAGATACGAGCAGTACTTC. This encodes CASSFSGRYEQYF.

The CDR3 region is CASKFRHWPYEQYF. The DNA for the CDR3 is TGTGCCAGCAAGTTTAGACACTGGCCCTACGAGCAGTACTTC. V and J are TRBV6-5 and TRBJ2-7; D call uncertain. Looked up from germline, CDR1 is MNHEY and CDR2 is SVGAGI. CDR3 length equals 14 residues. Deletions cut 7 bases from V and 2 bases from J, with 15 bases between.

The chain combines TRBV11-1 with TRBJ1-1; D is perhaps TRBD1 (5 bases). Germline CDR1 SGHAT, CDR2 FQDESV (reference sequence). The CDR3 totals 14 residues. V lost 2 bases, J lost 4 bases, and 11 bases lay in between. In nucleotides, the CDR3 is TGTGCCAGCAGCTTACAGGGAGATCGCACTGAAGCTTTCTTT. This encodes CASSLQGDRTEAFF.

For this clonotype: A read error may account for a junction end that differs from germline. The chain combines TRBV9 with TRBJ1-5, with D unclear. The germline CDR1 and CDR2 sequences are SGDLS and YYNGEE. The CDR3 has 12 residues. In nucleotides, the CDR3 is TGTGTCAGCACAACGGCTAATCAGCCCCAGCATTTT. Amino acid sequence: CVSTTANQPQHF.

This clonotype showed up just once. The rearrangement links TRBV5-1 to TRBJ1-1; TRBD1 aligns across 9 bases. The CDR3 sequence is 14 residues long. V trimming: 4 bases; J trimming: 11 bases; junction bases outside the gene matches: 12. Germline CDR1 is SGHRS and CDR2 is YFSETQ. In DNA form, the CDR3 reads TGCGCCAGCAGCCTGAATACAGGGGGCGCTGGGGCTTTCTTT. Its translation: CASSLNTGGAGAFF.

This clonotype has just one count. This rearrangement joins TRBV5-1 to TRBJ2-5, with D perhaps assigned TRBD1 or TRBD2 (5 bases each). Trimming removed 4 bases from V and 11 bases from J, with 24 bases in between. The CDR3 has 15 amino acids. CDR1 is SGHRS, CDR2 YFSETQ, per germline. CDR3 loop: CASSPLRDQPFRQYF. The CDR3 coding sequence is TGCGCCAGCAGCCCGCTCCGGGACCAACCTTTCAGGCAGTACTTC.